A selection of T cell receptor beta chains follows, all from one sample in a study of T cell repertoires in cytomegalovirus infection. Each CDR3 protein gets one entry after TCRdb re-called the reads with MiXCR. This table holds approximately 390,000 distinct CDR3 sequences, about 32% found once. Their antigens remain unidentified. This specimen consisted of cultured PBMCs, obtained from culture after CMV antigen stimulation. These receptors originate from a human donor in good health (CMV status not recorded). Some clones in this sample may be carry-over from other donors' samples. Each CDR3 is given with its conserved first and last residue. A D gene is named only where the DNA matches it firmly. Clone size is given for some rows only: seen once, a few or many times, or a class if the clone is expanded.

>TRBJ2-1|few|TRBD2|TRBV7-6
TGTGCCAGCAGCTCCTCGACTAGCGGGACTCAGCAGTTCTTC
CASSSSTSGTQQFF
>TRBJ2-2|NA|NA|TRBV12-3/TRBV12-4
TGTGCCATTCGGGCGCTTAACTCGGGGAACGGGGAGCTGTTTTTT
CAIRALNSGNGELFF
>TRBJ2-1|NA|NA|TRBV6-2/TRBV6-3
TGTGCCAGCAGCAACCCGGGACTGGAAGGTGAGCAGTTCTTC
CASSNPGLEGEQFF
>TRBJ2-7|NA|TRBD2|TRBV28
TGTGCCAGCCTAGCGGGAGGGCCCAACTACGAGCAGTACTTC
CASLAGGPNYEQYF
>TRBJ1-4|NA|TRBD1|TRBV7-6
TGTGCCAGCAGCCGGGACAGCACTGAAAAACTGTTTTTT
CASSRDSTEKLFF
>TRBJ2-3|few|TRBD1|TRBV7-9
TGTGCCAGCAGCTTCCGGGACAGCTTCACAGATACGCAGTATTTT
CASSFRDSFTDTQYF
>TRBJ1-5|few|NA|TRBV20-1
TGCAGTGCTAGAGAGGAGGTTAATAATCAGCCCCAGCATTTT
CSAREEVNNQPQHF
>TRBJ2-1|NA|NA|TRBV12-3/TRBV12-4
TGTGCCAGCAGTCCTACTCTCTTAAGAGGGTCTGAGCAGTTCTTC
CASSPTLLRGSEQFF
>TRBJ2-7|few|NA|TRBV2
TGTGCCAGCAAGGAGGACAGGCGGGAGCGACACGAGCAGTACTTC
CASKEDRRERHEQYF
>TRBJ2-1|NA|TRBD1|TRBV24-1
TGTGCCACCAGTGACCCCCAGGGGGACGCAGTGAATGAGCAGTTCTTC
CATSDPQGDAVNEQFF
>TRBJ1-5|NA|NA|TRBV20-1
TGCAGTGCTAGCAGGGATCATCAGCCCCAGCATTTT
CSASRDHQPQHF
>TRBJ2-1|many|NA|TRBV6-2/TRBV6-3
TGTGCCAGCCTGAAGTACAATGAGCAGTTCTTC
CASLKYNEQFF
>TRBJ2-7|NA|NA|TRBV19
TGTGCCAGTAGTATGGCGGCAGGACTTTTCTACGAGCAGTACTTC
CASSMAAGLFYEQYF
>TRBJ1-1|NA|NA|TRBV5-6
TGTGCCAGCAGCCTTAGTTTGAACACTGAAGCTTTCTTT
CASSLSLNTEAFF
>TRBJ1-2|few|NA|TRBV9
TGTGCCAGCAGCGTAGAAGTTGATAGTAGTCGGGAGGGCTACACCTTC
CASSVEVDSSREGYTF
>TRBJ2-3|NA|TRBD2|TRBV12-5
TGTGCTAGTGCACCCCGGTGGTTAGCGGGAGAGTCAGATACGCAGTATTTT
CASAPRWLAGESDTQYF
>TRBJ2-7|few|TRBD1|TRBV7-6
TGTGCCAGCAGCTTAGTCGTGGGGACAGGGGTCGCCGAGCAGTACTTC
CASSLVVGTGVAEQYF
>TRBJ2-1|NA|TRBD2|TRBV10-3
TGTGCCATCAGTGGGAGACTAGCGGGAGTAATCTTC
CAISGRLAGVIF
>TRBJ2-1|NA|TRBD2|TRBV10-2
TGCGCCAGCGGTAAGCGGGAGGGCATCCACAATGAGCAGTTCTTC
CASGKREGIHNEQFF
>TRBJ1-5|few|NA|TRBV28
TGTGCCAGCAGCAGACCCGGTGCGGGCAATCAGCCCCAGCATTTT
CASSRPGAGNQPQHF
>TRBJ2-1|NA|TRBD1|TRBV28
TGTGCCAGCAGTCCGTGGGACAGGGTGAGGGTCAATGAGCAGTTCTTC
CASSPWDRVRVNEQFF
>TRBJ2-4|NA|NA|TRBV6-1
TGTGCCAGCAGTTTAAATCTAGCCAAAAACATTCAGTACTTC
CASSLNLAKNIQYF
>TRBJ2-7|few|TRBD2|TRBV7-8
TGTGCCAGCAGCTTACGCCCCCTACGGGAGGGCCTGGACGAGCAGTACTTC
CASSLRPLREGLDEQYF